Each of the 26 T cell receptor beta chains below was sequenced from the same sample in a study of shared clonotypes between healthy human individuals. TCRdb's copy holds only in-frame clones and misses some; the assay was immunoSEQ multiplex PCR. The sample consists of 2,500,000 or so clones, 85% to 95% of them appearing once. The specimen sequenced was naive CD4+ T cells sorted from blood. Regarding subset: CD45RA+ positively selected. These receptors all come from a man between 18 and 29 years old in good health.

A remark on this clone: Its ends do not fully match the called genes, so a read error is possible. The chain uses TRBV18 and TRBJ2-1; D possibly corresponds to TRBD2 (6 bases). Per the germline V gene, CDR1 is KGHSH and CDR2 is LQKENI. This CDR3 spans 19 amino acids. The CDR3 is CASSPPLLAAMSSSAGKLF. The CDR3 DNA reads TGTGCCAGCTCACCACCTCTCTTAGCGGCAATGAGCAGTTCGGCAGGCAAGCTCTTC.

CDR3 in amino acids: CASSGDRTYGYTF. The CDR3 region has the DNA TGTGCCAGCAGCGGCGACAGGACTTACGGCTACACCTTC. The V and J genes are TRBV7-2 and TRBJ1-2; maybe TRBD1 (6 bases). V lost 5 bases and J lost 8, with 15 bases in between. This CDR3 has 13 residues. The germline CDR1 and CDR2 sequences are SGHTA and FQGNSA.

The J gene is TRBJ2-5, the V gene TRBV28; D is perhaps TRBD1 (6 bases). This CDR3 is 12 amino acids long. Trimming removed 8 bases from V and 5 bases from J, with 12 bases in between. Germline V gene data show CDR1 as MDHEN and CDR2 as SYDVKM. CDR3 residues: CASAQGWETQYF. CDR3 bases: TGTGCCAGCGCACAGGGCTGGGAGACCCAGTACTTC.

The sample holds one count of this clone. The chain carries TRBV5-1 and TRBJ1-2; possibly TRBD1 for D (6 bases). CDR1 is SGHRS and CDR2 is YFSETQ in the germline V gene. Trimming removed 3 bases from V and 6 bases from J, with 12 bases in between. The CDR3 consists of 13 residues. The CDR3 region is CASSSIQGDGYTF. The DNA of the CDR3 is TGCGCCAGCAGCTCCATACAGGGAGATGGCTACACCTTC.

The chain employs TRBV7-9 and TRBJ1-1; D gene ambiguous. The CDR3 has 14 residues. Trimming removed 1 base from V and 9 bases from J, with 15 bases in between. Germline V gives CDR1 SEHNR, CDR2 FQNEAQ (reference sequence). CDR3 nucleotide sequence: TGTGCCAGCAGCTTAGATGCGAATTGGAGGCAAGCTTTCTTT. Its translation is CASSLDANWRQAFF.

V usage is TRBV6-5 and J usage is TRBJ2-7, with D unresolved. V shed 0 bases and J shed 4 bases, with 7 bases lying between them. CDR1 is MNHEY, CDR2 SVGAGI, per germline. The CDR3 runs to 13 residues. The CDR3 loop reads CASSYSLTYEQYF. The CDR3 DNA sequence: TGTGCCAGCAGTTACTCGCTTACGTACGAGCAGTACTTC.

This chain uses TRBV7-9 with TRBJ2-5, with 8 bases lining up with TRBD2. V shed 5 bases, J shed 2 bases, and the junction held 10 bases outside the gene matches. There are 16 residues in the CDR3. From germline, CDR1 is SEHNR and CDR2 FQNEAQ (reference sequence). The CDR3 loop reads CASSPQRGLPQETQYF. As DNA, the CDR3 is TGTGCCAGCAGCCCCCAGCGGGGGTTACCACAAGAGACCCAGTACTTC. The full variable domain, its missing parts supplied by reference TRBV7-9 and TRBJ2-5, is DTGVSQNPRHKITKRGQNVTFRCDPISEHNRLYWYRQTLGQGPEFLTYFQNEAQLEKSRLLSDRFSAERPKGSFSTLEIQRTEQGDSAMYLCASSPQRGLPQETQYFGPGTRLLVL.

The V call is TRBV4-2, the J call TRBJ1-5; unclear D gene. Germline CDR1 LGHNA, CDR2 YNFKEQ. V shed 0 bases and J shed 3 bases, with 12 bases lying between them. The CDR3 contains 16 residues. Here the CDR3 reads CASSQERRAYNQPQHF. The CDR3 DNA follows: TGTGCCAGCAGCCAAGAGAGGAGGGCGTACAATCAGCCCCAGCATTTT.

The chain links TRBV11-2 to TRBJ2-1; perhaps TRBD1 as D (5 bases). CDR3 length: 14 amino acids. V lost 1 base and J 7 bases, leaving 11 bases between the germline ends. Germline loops: CDR1 SGHAT, CDR2 FQNNGV. The CDR3 sequence is CASSLVAGNNEQFF. The CDR3 region has the DNA TGTGCCAGCAGCTTAGTTGCAGGGAATAATGAGCAGTTCTTC.

About this clone itself: One end of the junction fails to match germline, which may point to a read error. V gene TRBV18 combines with J gene TRBJ2-3; D is ambiguous. The CDR3 spans 8 residues. Germline V CDR1 and CDR2: KGHSH, LQKENI. DNA of the CDR3: TGTGCCAGCTCACCCCTGAATTTT. Amino acids: CASSPLNF.

CDR3 nucleotide sequence: TGTGCCGGAACTACAGGGAGGGGTCGAGATGAAGCTTTCTTT. Translation gives CAGTTGRGRDEAFF. This chain uses TRBV6-1 with TRBJ1-1; D possibly corresponds to TRBD1 (6 bases). The germline V and J ends were trimmed by 11 bases and 7 bases, with 23 bases remaining between them. The V gene's germline CDR1 is MNHNS and CDR2 SASEGT. CDR3 size: 14 residues.

Note on this clone: Other nucleotide sequences from this sample produce the same CDR3. CDR3 bases: TGTGCCAGCAGCCCGGACAGGGGTAGGGAGACCCAGTACTTC. This codes for CASSPDRGRETQYF. V gene TRBV5-4 combines with J gene TRBJ2-5; 9 positions match TRBD1. The CDR3 is 14 residues long. Germline values: CDR1 SGHNT, CDR2 YYREEE (reference sequence). Losses at the gene ends were 4 bases for V and 5 bases for J; bases not matched to a gene: 6.

The V and J genes are TRBV19 and TRBJ1-4; D not resolved. Germline V gene lookup returns CDR1 LNHDA and CDR2 SQIVND (reference sequence). CDR3 length equals 13 residues. V was cut by 5 bases and J by 0 bases, with 4 bases left in between. The CDR3 DNA reads TGTGCCAGTAGTCTGCCAACTAATGAAAAACTGTTTTTT. Its translation is CASSLPTNEKLFF.

The chain combines TRBV5-6 with TRBJ1-6; TRBD1 agrees at 9 bases. The J segment lost 11 bases and the V segment lost 0 bases, leaving 3 bases of the junction unmatched. The CDR3 has 14 amino acids. Germline V gives CDR1 SGHDT, CDR2 YYEEEE. Here the CDR3 reads CASSLGTGVTPLHF. The CDR3 DNA sequence: TGTGCCAGCAGCTTGGGGACAGGGGTGACACCCCTCCACTTT.

As concerns this clone: Because the CDR3's place on the DNA is in doubt, the DNA is left out and the CDR3 is given as listed by TCRdb. The chain is built from TRBV21-1 and TRBJ2-1; the table names TRBD2, a call not compared with the DNA. TRBV21-1 is recorded as a pseudogene. Termini included, the CDR3 measures 21 amino acids. CDR3 amino acids: CASSKVGTGVASGTLYNEQFF.

V and J are TRBV5-1 and TRBJ2-2; D is uncertain. Between the trimmed V and J ends, which lost 4 bases and 3 bases, there was a span of 7 bases. From germline, CDR1 is SGHRS and CDR2 YFSETQ. This CDR3 has 13 residues. The CDR3 sequence is CASSRQDTGELFF. Written as DNA, the CDR3 is TGCGCCAGCAGCCGGCAAGACACCGGGGAGCTGTTTTTT. The whole variable domain, remainder taken from reference TRBV5-1 and TRBJ2-2, is KAGVTQTPRYLIKTRGQQVTLSCSPISGHRSVSWYQQTPGQGLQFLFEYFSETQRNKGNFPGRFSGRQFSNSRSEMNVSTLELGDSALYLCASSRQDTGELFFGEGSRLTVL.

The genes are TRBV7-9 and TRBJ2-3; D perhaps matches TRBD2 (5 bases). This CDR3 contains 15 residues. The germline CDR1 and CDR2 sequences are SEHNR and FQNEAQ (reference sequence). The ends were cut back, 2 bases at V and 2 bases at J, with 11 bases in the middle. The CDR3 spells CASSLQAEFTDTQYF. As DNA, the CDR3 is TGTGCCAGCAGCTTACAAGCGGAGTTCACAGATACGCAGTATTTT.

The chain employs TRBV27 and TRBJ2-7, with D unclear. Germline assignment: CDR1 MNHEY and CDR2 SMNVEV (reference sequence). This CDR3 has 11 residues. Trimming shortened V by 2 bases and J by 5 bases, and 4 bases separated the two germline ends. As DNA, the CDR3 is TGTGCCAGCAGTTTAAATAACGAGCAGTACTTC. Translated, it gives CASSLNNEQYF.

Concerning this clone: At one end the junction does not follow the germline gene, possibly because of a read error. At the DNA level, this CDR3 is encoded by other sequences in the same sample as well. This chain connects TRBV7-9 to TRBJ1-1, with 8 bases lining up with TRBD1. The CDR3 contains 13 residues. Germline V gives CDR1 SEHNR, CDR2 FQNEAQ (reference sequence). For the CDR3, the DNA is TGCGCCAGCAGCCTTACAGGGGGCACTGAAGCTTTCTTT. Protein product: CASSLTGGTEAFF. The whole variable domain, filled in from reference TRBV7-9 and TRBJ1-1, reads DTGVSQNPRHKITKRGQNVTFRCDPISEHNRLYWYRQTLGQGPEFLTYFQNEAQLEKSRLLSDRFSAERPKGSFSTLEIQRTEQGDSAMYLCASSLTGGTEAFFGQGTRLTVV.

About this clone itself: Different DNA sequences within this sample yield the same CDR3. The genes are TRBV6-1 and TRBJ1-5; maybe TRBD1 (5 bases). The CDR3 covers 13 residues. V lost 2 bases and J 7 bases, leaving 9 bases between the germline ends. The germline V gene has CDR1 MNHNS and CDR2 SASEGT. The CDR3 DNA reads TGTGCCAGCAGTGAACAGGGAGGACAGCCCCAGCATTTT. Translating it yields CASSEQGGQPQHF.

The chain carries TRBV21-1 and TRBJ1-1. TRBV21-1 represents a pseudogene. The CDR3 runs to 16 residues. The chain's CDR3 is CASSKVRPRWTTEAFF. CDR3 DNA sequence: TGTGCCAGCAGCAAAGTAAGACCTCGATGGACCACTGAAGCTTTCTTT.

The V call is TRBV7-9, the J call TRBJ1-2; TRBD1 might be the D (6 bases). Looked up from germline, CDR1 is SEHNR and CDR2 is FQNEAQ (reference sequence). The ends were cut back, 1 base at V and 6 bases at J, with 12 bases in the middle. This CDR3 spans 14 amino acids. CDR3 loop: CASSLDRARDGYTF. CDR3 coding DNA: TGTGCCAGCAGCTTAGACAGGGCGAGGGATGGCTACACCTTC.

The V and J genes are TRBV7-8 and TRBJ2-3; D not certain. CDR3 length equals 14 residues. The V end was cut by 3 bases, the J end by 0 bases, with 7 bases between. Germline V gene data show CDR1 as SGHVS and CDR2 as FQNEAQ. The CDR3 DNA reads TGTGCCAGCAGCTTCCAGGACAGCACAGATACGCAGTATTTT. It translates to CASSFQDSTDTQYF. The full variable domain, its missing parts supplied by reference TRBV7-8 and TRBJ2-3, is GAGVSQSPRYKVAKRGQDVALRCDPISGHVSLFWYQQALGQGPEFLTYFQNEAQLDKSGLPSDRFFAERPEGSVSTLKIQRTQQEDSAVYLCASSFQDSTDTQYFGPGTRLTVL.

The V call is TRBV5-1, the J call TRBJ1-1; a weak D match, TRBD1 (6 bases). CDR3 size: 14 residues. The germline gives CDR1 SGHRS, CDR2 YFSETQ. Trimming cost V 4 bases and J 4 bases, with 14 bases left between them. This CDR3 reads CASSLETGPTEAFF. The CDR3 bases are TGCGCCAGCAGCCTCGAGACAGGCCCCACTGAAGCTTTCTTT.

Notes on this clone: This same CDR3 is encoded by further DNA sequences in the sample. The chain joins TRBV19 to TRBJ1-1, with D unresolved. The V gene lost 3 bases and the J gene lost 0 bases, with 11 bases spanning the gap. The CDR3 runs to 15 residues. Looked up from germline, CDR1 is LNHDA and CDR2 is SQIVND (reference sequence). CDR3: CASSISGRLNTEAFF. The CDR3 nucleotides read TGTGCCAGTAGTATTTCCGGCCGTTTGAACACTGAAGCTTTCTTT.

V and J are TRBV19 and TRBJ2-2, with D possibly TRBD2 on 5 matching bases. V lost 0 bases and J lost 2, with 13 bases in between. The germline V gene has CDR1 LNHDA and CDR2 SQIVND (reference sequence). The CDR3 loop spans 17 amino acids. The CDR3 loop is CASSIDALAANTGELFF. The CDR3 nucleotides read TGTGCCAGTAGTATAGATGCCCTAGCAGCTAACACCGGGGAGCTGTTTTTT.